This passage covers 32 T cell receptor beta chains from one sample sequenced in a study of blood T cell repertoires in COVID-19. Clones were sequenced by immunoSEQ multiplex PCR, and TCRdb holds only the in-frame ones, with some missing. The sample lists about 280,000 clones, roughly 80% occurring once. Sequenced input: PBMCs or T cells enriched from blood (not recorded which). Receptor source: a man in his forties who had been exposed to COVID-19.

CDR3 sequence reads: CATSDLGDSHPNEQYF. In DNA, the CDR3 is TGTGCCACCAGTGATTTGGGCGACAGCCACCCTAACGAGCAGTACTTC. The chain recombines TRBV24-1 with TRBJ2-7, with D tentatively TRBD1 (5 bases). CDR1 is KGHDR and CDR2 is SFDVKD in the germline V gene. The CDR3 length is 16 residues. Trimming stripped 0 bases from V and 5 bases from J, with 16 bases between.

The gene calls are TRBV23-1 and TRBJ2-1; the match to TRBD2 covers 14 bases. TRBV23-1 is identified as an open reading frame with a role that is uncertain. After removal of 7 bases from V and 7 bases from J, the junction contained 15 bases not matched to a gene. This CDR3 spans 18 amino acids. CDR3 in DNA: TGCGCCAGCAAGCGACTAGCGGGAGGGCATGTCGTACAGAATGAGCAGTTCTTC. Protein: CASKRLAGGHVVQNEQFF.

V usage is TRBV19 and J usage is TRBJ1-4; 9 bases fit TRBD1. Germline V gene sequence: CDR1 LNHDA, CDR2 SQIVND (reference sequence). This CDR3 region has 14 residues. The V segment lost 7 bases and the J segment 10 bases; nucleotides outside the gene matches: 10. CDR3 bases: TGTGCCAGTACCTTAACCCAGACAGGGGGAAAACTGTTTTTT. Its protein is CASTLTQTGGKLFF. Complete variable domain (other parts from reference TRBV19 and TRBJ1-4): DGGITQSPKYLFRKEGQNVTLSCEQNLNHDAMYWYRQDPGQGLRLIYYSQIVNDFQKGDIAEGYSVSREKKESFPLTVTSAQKNPTAFYLCASTLTQTGGKLFFGSGTQLSVL.

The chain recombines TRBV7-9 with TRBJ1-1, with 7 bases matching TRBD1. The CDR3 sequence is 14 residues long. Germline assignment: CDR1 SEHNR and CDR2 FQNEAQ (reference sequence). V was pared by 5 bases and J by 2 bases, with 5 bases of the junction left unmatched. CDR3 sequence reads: CASSAYRGNTEAFF. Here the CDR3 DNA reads TGTGCCAGCAGCGCCTACAGGGGCAACACTGAAGCTTTCTTT.

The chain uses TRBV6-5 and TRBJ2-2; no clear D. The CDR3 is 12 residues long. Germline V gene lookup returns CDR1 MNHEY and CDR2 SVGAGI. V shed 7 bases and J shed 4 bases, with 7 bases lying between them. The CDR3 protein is CASIPGTGELFF. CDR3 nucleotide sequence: TGTGCCAGCATCCCGGGCACCGGGGAGCTGTTTTTT.

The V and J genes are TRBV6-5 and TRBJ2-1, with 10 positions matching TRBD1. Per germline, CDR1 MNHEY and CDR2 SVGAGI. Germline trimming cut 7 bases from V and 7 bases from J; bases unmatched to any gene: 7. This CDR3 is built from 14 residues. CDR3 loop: CASTQRTGGNEQFF. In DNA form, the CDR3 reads TGTGCCAGCACCCAACGGACAGGGGGTAATGAGCAGTTCTTC.

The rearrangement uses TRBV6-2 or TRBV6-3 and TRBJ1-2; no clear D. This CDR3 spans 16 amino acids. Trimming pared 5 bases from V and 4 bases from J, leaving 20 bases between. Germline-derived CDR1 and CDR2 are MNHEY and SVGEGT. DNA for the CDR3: TGTGCCAGCAGTGAGGAAGGAAGTTCGATTATCTATGGCTACACCTTC. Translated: CASSEEGSSIIYGYTF.

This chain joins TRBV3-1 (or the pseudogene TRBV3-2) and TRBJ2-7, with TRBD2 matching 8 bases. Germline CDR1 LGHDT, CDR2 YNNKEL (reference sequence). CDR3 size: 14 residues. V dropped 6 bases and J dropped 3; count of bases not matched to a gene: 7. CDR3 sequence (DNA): TGTGCCAGCAGTGCCGGGACTAGGGGCTACGAGCAGTACTTC. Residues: CASSAGTRGYEQYF.

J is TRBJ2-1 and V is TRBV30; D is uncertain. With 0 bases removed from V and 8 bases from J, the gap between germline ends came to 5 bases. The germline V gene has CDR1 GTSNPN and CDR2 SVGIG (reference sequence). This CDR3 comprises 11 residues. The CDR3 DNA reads TGTGCCTGGAGTGTACTGTATGAGCAGTTCTTC. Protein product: CAWSVLYEQFF. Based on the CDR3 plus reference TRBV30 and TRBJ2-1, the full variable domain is SQTIHQWPATLVQPVGSPLSLECTVEGTSNPNLYWYRQAAGRGLQLLFYSVGIGQISSEVPQNLSASRPQDRQFILSSKKLLLSDSGFYLCAWSVLYEQFFGPGTRLTVL.

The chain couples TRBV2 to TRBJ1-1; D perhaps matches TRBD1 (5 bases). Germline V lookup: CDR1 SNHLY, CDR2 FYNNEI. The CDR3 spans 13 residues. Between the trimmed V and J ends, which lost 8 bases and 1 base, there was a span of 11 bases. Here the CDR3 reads CASEDSSNTEAFF. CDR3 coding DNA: TGTGCCAGCGAAGACAGCTCGAACACTGAAGCTTTCTTT.

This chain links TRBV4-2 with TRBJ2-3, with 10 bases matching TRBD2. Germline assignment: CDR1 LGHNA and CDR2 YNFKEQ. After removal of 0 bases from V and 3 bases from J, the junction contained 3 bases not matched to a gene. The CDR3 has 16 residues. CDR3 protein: CASSQEPLAGTDTQYF. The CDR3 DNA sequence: TGTGCCAGCAGCCAAGAACCACTAGCGGGGACAGATACGCAGTATTTT.

The CDR3 region has the DNA TGTGCCAGCTCACAAACAGGGGCAACTAATGAAAAACTGTTTTTT. Translating it yields CASSQTGATNEKLFF. The chain links TRBV18 to TRBJ1-4; 7 bases are shared with TRBD1. The CDR3 contains 15 residues. The J segment lost 0 bases and the V segment lost 4 bases, leaving 2 bases of the junction unmatched. Germline V gives CDR1 KGHSH, CDR2 LQKENI.

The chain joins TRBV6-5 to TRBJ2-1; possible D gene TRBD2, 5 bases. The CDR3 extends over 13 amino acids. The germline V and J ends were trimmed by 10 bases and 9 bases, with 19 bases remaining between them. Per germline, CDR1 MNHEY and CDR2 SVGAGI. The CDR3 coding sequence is TGTGCCACCTCTTCCCGGGGTTTGGGTGAGCAGTTCTTC. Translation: CATSSRGLGEQFF.

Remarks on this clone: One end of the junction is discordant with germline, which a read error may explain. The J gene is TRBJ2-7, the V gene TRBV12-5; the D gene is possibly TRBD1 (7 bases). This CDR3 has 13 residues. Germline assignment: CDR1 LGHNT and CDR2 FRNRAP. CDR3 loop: CASGSEGGQVTFF. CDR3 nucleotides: TGTGCTAGTGGTTCGGAGGGCGGACAGGTTACCTTTTTC.

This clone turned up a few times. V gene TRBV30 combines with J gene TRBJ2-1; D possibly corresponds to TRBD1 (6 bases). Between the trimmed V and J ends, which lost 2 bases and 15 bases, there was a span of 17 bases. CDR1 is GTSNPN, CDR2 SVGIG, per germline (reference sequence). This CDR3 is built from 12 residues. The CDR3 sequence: CAWSMVPGHGFF. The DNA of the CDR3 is TGTGCCTGGAGTATGGTGCCGGGACACGGGTTCTTC.

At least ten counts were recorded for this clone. The CDR3 region is CASRKQGAGSPLHF. The CDR3 coding sequence is TGTGCCAGTAGAAAACAAGGGGCTGGATCACCCCTCCACTTT. The chain couples TRBV19 to TRBJ1-6; D might be TRBD1 (5 bases). CDR3 size: 14 residues. CDR1 is LNHDA and CDR2 is SQIVND in the germline V gene (reference sequence). V lost 6 bases and J 10 bases, leaving 16 bases between the germline ends.

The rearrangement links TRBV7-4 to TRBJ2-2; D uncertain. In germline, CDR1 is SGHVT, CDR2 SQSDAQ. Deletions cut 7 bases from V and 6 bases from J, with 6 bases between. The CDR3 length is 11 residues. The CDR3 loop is CASTPAGELFF. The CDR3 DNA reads TGTGCCAGCACCCCGGCCGGGGAGCTGTTTTTT.

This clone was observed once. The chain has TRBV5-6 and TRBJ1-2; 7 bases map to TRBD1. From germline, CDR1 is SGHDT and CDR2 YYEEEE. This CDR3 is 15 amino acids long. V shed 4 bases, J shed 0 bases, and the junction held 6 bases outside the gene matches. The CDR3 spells CASSQMGTANYGYTF. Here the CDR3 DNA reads TGTGCCAGCAGCCAAATGGGGACAGCTAACTATGGCTACACCTTC.

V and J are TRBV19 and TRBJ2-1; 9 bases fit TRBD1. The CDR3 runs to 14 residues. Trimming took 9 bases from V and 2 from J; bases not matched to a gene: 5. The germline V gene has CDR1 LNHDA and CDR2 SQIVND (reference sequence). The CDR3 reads CASGQGRAYNEQFF. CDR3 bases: TGTGCCAGCGGACAGGGGCGAGCCTACAATGAGCAGTTCTTC. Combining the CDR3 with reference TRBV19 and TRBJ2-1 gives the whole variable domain DGGITQSPKYLFRKEGQNVTLSCEQNLNHDAMYWYRQDPGQGLRLIYYSQIVNDFQKGDIAEGYSVSREKKESFPLTVTSAQKNPTAFYLCASGQGRAYNEQFFGPGTRLTVL.

The CDR3 bases are TGTGCCAGCAGTCCAGGAGGCACTGAAGCTTTCTTT. It codes for CASSPGGTEAFF. The V and J genes are TRBV12-3 or TRBV12-4 and TRBJ1-1; no reliable D call. The V gene lost 5 bases and the J gene lost 4 bases, with 8 bases spanning the gap. The CDR3 runs to 12 residues.

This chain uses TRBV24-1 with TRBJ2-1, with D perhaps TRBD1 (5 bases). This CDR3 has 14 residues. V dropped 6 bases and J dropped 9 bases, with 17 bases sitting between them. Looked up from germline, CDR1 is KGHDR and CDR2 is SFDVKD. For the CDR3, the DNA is TGTGCCACCAGTTCCCGGACAATCTACGGTGAGCAGTTCTTC. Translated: CATSSRTIYGEQFF.

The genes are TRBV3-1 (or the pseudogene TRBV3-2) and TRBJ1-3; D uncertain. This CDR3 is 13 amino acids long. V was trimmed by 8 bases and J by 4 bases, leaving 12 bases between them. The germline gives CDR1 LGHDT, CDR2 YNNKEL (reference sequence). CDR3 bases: TGTGCCAGCGAGGGTTGGGAAGGAAACACCATATATTTT. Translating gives CASEGWEGNTIYF.

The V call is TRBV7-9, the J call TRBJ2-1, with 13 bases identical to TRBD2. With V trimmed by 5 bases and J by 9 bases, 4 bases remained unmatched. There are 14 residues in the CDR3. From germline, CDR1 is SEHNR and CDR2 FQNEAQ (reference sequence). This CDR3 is CASSTSGRAREQFF. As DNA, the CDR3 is TGTGCCAGCAGCACTAGCGGGAGGGCCCGTGAGCAGTTCTTC.

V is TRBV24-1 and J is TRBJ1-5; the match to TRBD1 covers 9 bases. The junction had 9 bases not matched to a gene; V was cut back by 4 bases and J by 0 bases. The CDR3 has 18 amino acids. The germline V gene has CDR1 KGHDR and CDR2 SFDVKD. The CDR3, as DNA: TGTGCCACCAGTGACCGGGGGGGGGACAGGGATAGCAATCAGCCCCAGCATTTT. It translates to CATSDRGGDRDSNQPQHF.

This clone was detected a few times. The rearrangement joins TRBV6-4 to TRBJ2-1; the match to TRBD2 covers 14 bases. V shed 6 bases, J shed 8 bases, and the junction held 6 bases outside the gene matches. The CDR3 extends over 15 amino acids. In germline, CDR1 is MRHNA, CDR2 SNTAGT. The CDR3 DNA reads TGTGCCAGCAGAGCCGGGACTAGCGGGAGACATGAGCAGTTCTTC. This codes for CASRAGTSGRHEQFF.

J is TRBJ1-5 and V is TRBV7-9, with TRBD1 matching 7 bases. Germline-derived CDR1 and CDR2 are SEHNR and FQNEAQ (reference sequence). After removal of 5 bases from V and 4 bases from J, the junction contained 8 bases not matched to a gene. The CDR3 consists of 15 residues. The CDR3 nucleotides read TGTGCCAGCAGCCTCTTAGGGACAGATAATCAGCCCCAGCATTTT. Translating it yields CASSLLGTDNQPQHF.

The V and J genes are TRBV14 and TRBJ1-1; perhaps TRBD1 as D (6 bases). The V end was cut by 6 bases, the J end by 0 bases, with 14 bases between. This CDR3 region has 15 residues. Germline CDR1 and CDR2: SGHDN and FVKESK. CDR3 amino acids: CASSQLGTLNTEAFF. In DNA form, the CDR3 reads TGTGCCAGCAGTCAACTCGGGACATTGAACACTGAAGCTTTCTTT.

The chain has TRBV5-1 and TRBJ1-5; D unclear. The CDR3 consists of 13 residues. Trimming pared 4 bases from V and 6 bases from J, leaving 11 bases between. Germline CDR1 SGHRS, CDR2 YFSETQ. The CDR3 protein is CASSPGGSQPQHF. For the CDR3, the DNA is TGCGCCAGCAGCCCGGGAGGGTCTCAGCCCCAGCATTTT.

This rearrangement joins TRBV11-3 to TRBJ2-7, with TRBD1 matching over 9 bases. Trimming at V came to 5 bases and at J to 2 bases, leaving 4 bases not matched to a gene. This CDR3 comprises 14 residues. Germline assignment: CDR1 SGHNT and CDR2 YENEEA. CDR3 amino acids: CASSPRQGAYEQYF. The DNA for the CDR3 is TGTGCCAGCAGCCCCCGACAGGGGGCCTACGAGCAGTACTTC.

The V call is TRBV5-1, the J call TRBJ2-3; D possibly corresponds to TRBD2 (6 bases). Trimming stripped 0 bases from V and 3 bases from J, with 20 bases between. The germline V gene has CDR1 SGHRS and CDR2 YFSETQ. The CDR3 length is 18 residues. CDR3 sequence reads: CASSLGSSSGGRTDTQYF. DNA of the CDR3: TGCGCCAGCAGCTTGGGATCATCATCTGGGGGGAGGACAGATACGCAGTATTTT.

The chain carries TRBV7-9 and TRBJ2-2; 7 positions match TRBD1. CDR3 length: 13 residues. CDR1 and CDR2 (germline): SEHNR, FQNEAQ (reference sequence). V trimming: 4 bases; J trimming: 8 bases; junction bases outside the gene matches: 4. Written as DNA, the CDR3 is TGTGCCAGCAGCTCGAGGGGGCGAGGGGAGCTGTTTTTT. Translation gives CASSSRGRGELFF.

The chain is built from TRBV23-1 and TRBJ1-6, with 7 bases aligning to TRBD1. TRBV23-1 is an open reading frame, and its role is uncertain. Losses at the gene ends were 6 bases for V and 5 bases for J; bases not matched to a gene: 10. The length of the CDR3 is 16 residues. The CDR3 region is CASRHNGTANNSPLHF. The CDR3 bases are TGCGCCAGCAGACACAACGGGACAGCGAATAATTCACCCCTCCACTTT.